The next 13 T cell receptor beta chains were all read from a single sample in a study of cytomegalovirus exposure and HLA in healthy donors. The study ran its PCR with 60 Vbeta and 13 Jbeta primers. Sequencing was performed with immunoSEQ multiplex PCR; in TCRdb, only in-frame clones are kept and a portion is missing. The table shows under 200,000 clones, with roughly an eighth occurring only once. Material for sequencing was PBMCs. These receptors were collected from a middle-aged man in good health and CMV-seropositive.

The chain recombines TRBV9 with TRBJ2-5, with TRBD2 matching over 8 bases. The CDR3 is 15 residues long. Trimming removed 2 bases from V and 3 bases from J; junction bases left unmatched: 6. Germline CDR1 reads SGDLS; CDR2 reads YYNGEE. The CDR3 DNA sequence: TGTGCCAGCAGCGTGTCCAGCGGGGGAAAAGAGACCCAGTACTTC. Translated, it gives CASSVSSGGKETQYF.

The CDR3 region is CASSTGKSGNTIYF. As DNA, the CDR3 is TGTGCCAGCAGCACAGGGAAATCTGGAAACACCATATATTTT. The chain recombines TRBV28 with TRBJ1-3; D may be TRBD1 (6 bases). The CDR3 spans 14 residues. The V gene's germline CDR1 is MDHEN and CDR2 SYDVKM. V lost 6 bases, J lost 1 base, and 10 bases lay in between.

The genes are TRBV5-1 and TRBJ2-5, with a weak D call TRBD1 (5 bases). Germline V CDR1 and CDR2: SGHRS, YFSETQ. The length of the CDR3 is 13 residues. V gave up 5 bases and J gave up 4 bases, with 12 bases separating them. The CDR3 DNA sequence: TGCGCCAGCAGTTTCCAGGGAACAGAGACCCAGTACTTC. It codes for CASSFQGTETQYF.

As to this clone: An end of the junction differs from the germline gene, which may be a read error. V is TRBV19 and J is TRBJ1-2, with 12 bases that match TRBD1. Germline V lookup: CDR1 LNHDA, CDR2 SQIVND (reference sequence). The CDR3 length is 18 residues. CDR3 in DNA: TGTGCCAGTACGCCGCTATTATGGGACAGGGGGCGCAACTCTGGCTACACCTTC. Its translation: CASTPLLWDRGRNSGYTF.

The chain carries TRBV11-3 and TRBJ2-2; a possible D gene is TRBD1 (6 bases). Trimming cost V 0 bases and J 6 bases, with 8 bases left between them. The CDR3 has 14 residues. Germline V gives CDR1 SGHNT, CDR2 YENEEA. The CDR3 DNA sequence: TGTGCCAGCAGCTTAGAATACAGGGCCGGGGAGCTGTTTTTT. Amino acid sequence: CASSLEYRAGELFF.

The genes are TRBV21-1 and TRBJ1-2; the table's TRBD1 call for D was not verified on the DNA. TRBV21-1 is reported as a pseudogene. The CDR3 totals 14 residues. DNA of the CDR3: TGTGCCAGCGGGAGGACAGGGGTCGACTATGGCTACACCTTC. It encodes CASGRTGVDYGYTF.

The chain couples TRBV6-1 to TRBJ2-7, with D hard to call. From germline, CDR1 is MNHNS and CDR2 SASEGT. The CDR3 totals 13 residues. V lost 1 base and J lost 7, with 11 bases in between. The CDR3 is CASSEEGYGEQYV. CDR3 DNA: TGTGCCAGCAGTGAAGAGGGATACGGGGAGCAGTACGTC.

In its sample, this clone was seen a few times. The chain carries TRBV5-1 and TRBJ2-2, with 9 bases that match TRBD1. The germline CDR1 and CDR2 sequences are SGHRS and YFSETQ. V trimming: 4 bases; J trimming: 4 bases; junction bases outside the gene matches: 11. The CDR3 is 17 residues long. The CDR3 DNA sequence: TGCGCCAGCAGCCTCCGGGACAGGGAATTTGGCACCGGGGAGCTGTTTTTT. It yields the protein CASSLRDREFGTGELFF. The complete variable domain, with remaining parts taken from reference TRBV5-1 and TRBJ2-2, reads KAGVTQTPRYLIKTRGQQVTLSCSPISGHRSVSWYQQTPGQGLQFLFEYFSETQRNKGNFPGRFSGRQFSNSRSEMNVSTLELGDSALYLCASSLRDREFGTGELFFGEGSRLTVL.

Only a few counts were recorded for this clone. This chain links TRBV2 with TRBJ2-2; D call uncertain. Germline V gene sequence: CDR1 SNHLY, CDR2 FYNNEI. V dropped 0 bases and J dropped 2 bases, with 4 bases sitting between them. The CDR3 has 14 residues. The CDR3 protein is CASSEARNTGELFF. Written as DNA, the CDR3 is TGTGCCAGCAGTGAAGCGCGAAACACCGGGGAGCTGTTTTTT.

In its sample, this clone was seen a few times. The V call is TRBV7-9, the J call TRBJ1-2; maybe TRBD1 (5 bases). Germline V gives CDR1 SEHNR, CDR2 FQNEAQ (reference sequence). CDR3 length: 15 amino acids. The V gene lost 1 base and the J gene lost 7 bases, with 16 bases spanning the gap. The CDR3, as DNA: TGTGCCAGCAGCTTAGGGCCCGGGACTTTGTTTGGCTACACCTTC. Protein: CASSLGPGTLFGYTF.

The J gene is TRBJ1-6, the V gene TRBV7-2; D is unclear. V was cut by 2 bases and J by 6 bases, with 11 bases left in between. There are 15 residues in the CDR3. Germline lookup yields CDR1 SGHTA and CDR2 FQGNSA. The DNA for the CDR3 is TGTGCCAGCAGCTTAAACCAGATTTCTAATTCACCCCTCCACTTT. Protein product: CASSLNQISNSPLHF.

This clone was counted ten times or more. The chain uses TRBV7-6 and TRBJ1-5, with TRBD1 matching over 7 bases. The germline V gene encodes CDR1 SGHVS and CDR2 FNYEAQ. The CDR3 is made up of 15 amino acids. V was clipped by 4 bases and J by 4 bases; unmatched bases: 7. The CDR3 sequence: CASSSRTDRNQPQHF. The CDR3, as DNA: TGTGCCAGCAGCTCCAGGACGGACAGGAATCAGCCCCAGCATTTT.

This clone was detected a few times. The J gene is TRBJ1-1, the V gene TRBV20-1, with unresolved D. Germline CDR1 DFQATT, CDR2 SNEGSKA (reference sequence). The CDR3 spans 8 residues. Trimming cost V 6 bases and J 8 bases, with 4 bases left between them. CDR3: CSAGEAFF. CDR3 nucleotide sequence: TGCAGTGCGGGCGAAGCTTTCTTT.